The present entry profiles one T cell receptor (beta chain) with its context. The junction had 9 bases not matched to a gene; V was cut back by 6 bases and J by 5 bases. The CDR3 has 15 amino acids. Germline-derived CDR1 and CDR2 are SGHTA and FQGNSA. RNA in amounts of about 0.5 to 1 ug was reverse transcribed with random hexamers. TCRdb called the immunoSEQ multiplex PCR reads again in MiXCR, with one record for every CDR3 protein. The sample includes about 180,000 distinct CDR3 sequences, just under 95% seen only once; the top ten take 0.085% to 0.1%. This entry is derived from a study of CD8 T cells in Susac syndrome.

The source of this sequence is a human donor with Susac syndrome. The rearrangement joins TRBV7-2 to TRBJ2-5; 10 bases map to TRBD2. Sequencing input: CD4+ T cells from PBMCs. CDR3 DNA sequence: TGTGCCAGCAGACTTAGCGGGGGGAAAAGGGAGACCCAGTACTTC. Its protein is CASRLSGGKRETQYF.